This passage covers 18 T cell receptor beta chains from one sample sequenced in a study of cytomegalovirus exposure and HLA in healthy donors. PCR amplification relied on 60 Vbeta primers (plus 13 Jbeta primers). Only in-frame clones appear in the TCRdb table, and some are missing; sequencing was by immunoSEQ multiplex PCR. The table shows about 89,000 clones, with approximately 76% occurring only once. The sample comprised PBMCs. Receptor source: a man aged 25 to 45 in good health and CMV-seropositive.

The chain couples TRBV10-2 to TRBJ2-7; weak D call: TRBD1 (5 bases). Trimming pared 1 base from V and 3 bases from J, leaving 7 bases between. This CDR3 is 13 amino acids long. The V gene's germline CDR1 is WSHSY and CDR2 SAAADI. The CDR3 nucleotides read TGCGCCAGCAGTGAGTTCAGGGACTACGAGCAGTACTTC. Its translation is CASSEFRDYEQYF.

The chain couples TRBV15 to TRBJ2-7, with TRBD2 identical over 7 bases. The J segment lost 4 bases and the V segment lost 1 base, leaving 10 bases of the junction unmatched. Germline V gene lookup returns CDR1 LNHNV and CDR2 YYDKDF (reference sequence). The CDR3 is 16 residues long. The CDR3 loop reads CATSRVPRGVGYEQYF. The CDR3 DNA follows: TGTGCCACCAGCAGAGTTCCCCGGGGGGTAGGGTACGAGCAGTACTTC.

The chain recombines TRBV7-9 with TRBJ1-6, with D possibly matching TRBD1 (6 bases). The CDR3 contains 18 residues. The germline V and J ends were trimmed by 5 bases and 7 bases, with 24 bases remaining between them. The germline gives CDR1 SEHNR, CDR2 FQNEAQ (reference sequence). The CDR3 here is CASSLVLIMDSANSPLHF. DNA of the CDR3: TGTGCCAGCAGCCTTGTGTTGATTATGGACAGCGCGAATTCACCCCTCCACTTT.

This chain joins TRBV23-1 and TRBJ1-3; D is unclear. TRBV23-1 is placed among ORFs of uncertain function. The V end lost 0 bases, the J end lost 1 base, and 4 bases lay between the germline ends. This CDR3 has 14 amino acids. CDR3 bases: TGCGCCAGCAGTCAATCTCAGTCTGGAAACACCATATATTTT. The encoded protein is CASSQSQSGNTIYF.

This rearrangement joins TRBV5-4 to TRBJ1-1, with D possibly TRBD1 on 6 matching bases. The germline CDR1 and CDR2 sequences are SGHNT and YYREEE (reference sequence). The CDR3 consists of 15 residues. Trimming shortened V by 0 bases and J by 7 bases, and 16 bases separated the two germline ends. The CDR3 reads CASSLARQDDSEAFF. CDR3 bases: TGTGCCAGCAGCTTGGCGAGACAGGACGATAGTGAAGCTTTCTTT.

This chain uses TRBV4-1 with TRBJ1-6; D remains unclear. The CDR3 sequence is 18 residues long. V was shortened by 3 bases and J by 0 bases, with 15 bases between the two germline ends. Germline CDR1 is MGHRA and CDR2 is YSYEKL. The CDR3, as DNA: TGCGCCAGCAGCCAGCTGGATTTGGGCTTCTCCTATAATTCACCCCTCCACTTT. It translates to CASSQLDLGFSYNSPLHF.

The chain couples TRBV7-9 to TRBJ2-7; 9 bases are a match to TRBD2. V lost 0 bases to trimming and J lost 5 bases; unmatched junction nucleotides: 8. The CDR3 has 16 residues. The V gene's germline CDR1 is SEHNR and CDR2 FQNEAQ (reference sequence). The CDR3 region has the DNA TGTGCCAGCAGCTTAGCGCCTAGCGGGGTACTTAACGAGCAGTACTTC. Protein product: CASSLAPSGVLNEQYF.

The chain joins TRBV4-1 to TRBJ1-1; D is unclear. The CDR3 has 15 amino acids. Trimming took 0 bases from V and 4 from J, leaving 12 bases between them. Germline V lookup: CDR1 MGHRA, CDR2 YSYEKL. CDR3 amino acids: CASSQEVVRGTEAFF. The CDR3 nucleotides are TGCGCCAGCAGCCAAGAGGTGGTCCGGGGCACTGAAGCTTTCTTT.

In this sample, this clone turned up a few times. The chain carries TRBV30 and TRBJ1-6, with D uncertain. The V gene lost 0 bases and the J gene lost 11 bases, with 8 bases spanning the gap. This CDR3 has 12 amino acids. Germline lookup yields CDR1 GTSNPN and CDR2 SVGIG (reference sequence). CDR3 nucleotides: TGTGCCTGGAGTGTATTTCGTCCACCCCTCCACTTT. Translation: CAWSVFRPPLHF.

CDR3 in amino acids: CAWSGRTAVGGNQPQHF. In nucleotides, the CDR3 is TGTGCCTGGAGTGGACGCACGGCGGTGGGTGGCAATCAGCCCCAGCATTTT. The V gene is TRBV30, the J gene TRBJ1-5; the D is unclear. V shed 1 base and J shed 2 bases, with 18 bases lying between them. The CDR3 consists of 17 residues. The germline V gene encodes CDR1 GTSNPN and CDR2 SVGIG (reference sequence).

The chain combines TRBV27 with TRBJ1-3; unclear D gene. The CDR3 length is 15 residues. Germline CDR1 reads MNHEY; CDR2 reads SMNVEV (reference sequence). V was shortened by 3 bases and J by 0 bases, with 9 bases between the two germline ends. The CDR3: CASSFGGTSGNTIYF. The CDR3 bases are TGTGCCAGCAGTTTCGGCGGAACCTCTGGAAACACCATATATTTT.

The chain is built from TRBV4-2 and TRBJ2-2; 7 positions agree with TRBD2. This CDR3 is built from 17 residues. Per germline, CDR1 LGHNA and CDR2 YNFKEQ. Trimming took 7 bases from V and 0 from J; bases not matched to a gene: 11. CDR3 sequence: CASKVTPGGSNTGELFF. The DNA for the CDR3 is TGTGCCAGCAAAGTCACCCCCGGGGGGTCGAACACCGGGGAGCTGTTTTTT.

To note about this clone: The junction departs from germline at one end; a sequencing error may be responsible. This sequence joins TRBV7-9 and TRBJ1-3, with TRBD1 matching 8 bases. The V gene's germline CDR1 is SEHNR and CDR2 FQNEAQ (reference sequence). This CDR3 region has 15 residues. The CDR3 loop reads CSSRPHAGGRNTIYF. CDR3 DNA: TGTTCCAGCAGACCCCACGCAGGGGGCAGAAACACCATATATTTT.

This chain connects TRBV28 to TRBJ1-5; D might be TRBD1 (5 bases). Trimming removed 0 bases from V and 4 bases from J, with 13 bases in between. The CDR3 loop spans 16 amino acids. From germline, CDR1 is MDHEN and CDR2 SYDVKM. The CDR3 reads CASSLWGQVGNQPQHF. Here the CDR3 DNA reads TGTGCCAGCAGTTTATGGGGGCAGGTAGGAAATCAGCCCCAGCATTTT.

The chain uses TRBV5-6 and TRBJ2-7; maybe TRBD1 (6 bases). CDR3 length equals 13 residues. Germline CDR1 reads SGHDT; CDR2 reads YYEEEE. Trimming pared 4 bases from V and 3 bases from J, leaving 11 bases between. The CDR3 region is CASSPGQNYEQYF. The CDR3, as DNA: TGTGCCAGCAGCCCAGGACAGAACTACGAGCAGTACTTC.

This chain connects TRBV9 to TRBJ2-7; TRBD1 might be the D (7 bases). Germline V gene sequence: CDR1 SGDLS, CDR2 YYNGEE. The germline V and J ends were trimmed by 3 bases and 4 bases, with 17 bases remaining between them. The CDR3 has 15 residues. The chain's CDR3 is CASSEFGQGGYEQYF. The CDR3 DNA reads TGTGCCAGCAGCGAGTTCGGGCAGGGGGGTTACGAGCAGTACTTC.

The chain couples TRBV18 to TRBJ2-7; a possible D gene is TRBD1 (5 bases). The length of the CDR3 is 14 residues. Germline V CDR1 and CDR2: KGHSH, LQKENI. V lost 1 base and J 1 base, leaving 8 bases between the germline ends. The CDR3 loop is CASSPRAGSYEQYF. CDR3 coding DNA: TGTGCCAGCTCACCACGGGCAGGGTCCTACGAGCAGTACTTC. Full variable domain (remainder filled in from reference TRBV18 and TRBJ2-7): NAGVMQNPRHLVRRRGQEARLRCSPMKGHSHVYWYRQLPEEGLKFMVYLQKENIIDESGMPKERFSAEFPKEGPSILRIQQVVRGDSAAYFCASSPRAGSYEQYFGPGTRLTVT.

The rearrangement joins TRBV6-5 to TRBJ1-1, with 8 bases identical to TRBD1. Germline assignment: CDR1 MNHEY and CDR2 SVGAGI. The CDR3 is 12 amino acids. Losses at the gene ends were 0 bases for V and 11 bases for J; bases not matched to a gene: 2. CDR3 sequence reads: CASSYSTGVAFF. The CDR3 DNA reads as TGTGCCAGCAGTTACTCGACAGGGGTGGCTTTCTTT.